What follows are 9 T cell receptor beta chains derived from one specimen sequenced in a study of read filtering for tumor transcriptome and immune sequencing. From around 440 ng of RNA, a library with molecular barcoded alpha/delta and beta/gamma adaptors was made. From the reads, TCRdb called clonotypes with MiXCR, one entry per CDR3 protein. The data show fewer than 50,000 distinct CDR3 sequences, roughly an eighth seen once. The sample consisted of a population of CD138-negative cells sorted from bone marrow. The origin of the receptors is a donor at least 40 years old with multiple myeloma.

This clonotype was seen at least ten times. The gene calls are TRBV15 and TRBJ2-1, with 7 nucleotides matching TRBD2. The length of the CDR3 is 14 residues. CDR1 LNHNV and CDR2 YYDKDF come from the germline V gene (reference sequence). The ends lost 5 bases at V and 3 bases at J; junction bases unmatched: 4. The CDR3: CATSWASGYNEQFF. The CDR3 DNA reads TGTGCCACCAGCTGGGCTAGCGGCTACAATGAGCAGTTCTTC.

A remark on this clonotype: A far larger clone lies a single base away; this is likely a read error. The V and J genes are TRBV19 and TRBJ2-5, with 10 bases identical to TRBD2. Germline V CDR1 and CDR2: LNHDA, SQIVND (reference sequence). The ends lost 2 bases at V and 11 bases at J; junction bases unmatched: 14. The CDR3 is made up of 16 amino acids. The CDR3 loop is CASSITSGITYNEQYF. The CDR3 DNA sequence: TGTGCCAGTAGTATAACTAGCGGGATAACCTACAATGAGCAGTACTTC.

Many counts were recorded for this clonotype. This chain uses TRBV4-1 with TRBJ2-4, with 13 bases lining up with TRBD2. The CDR3 is made up of 16 amino acids. Germline CDR1 is MGHRA and CDR2 is YSYEKL. V shed 4 bases and J 6 bases; nucleotides not matched to a gene: 6. Here the CDR3 DNA reads TGCGCCAGCAGCCGGACTAGCGGGAGTGCCTTAAACATTCAGTACTTC. This encodes CASSRTSGSALNIQYF.

As for this clonotype: At one boundary the junction diverges from the germline segment, which might be a read error. The chain is built from TRBV6-5 and TRBJ2-1; D is possibly TRBD1 (6 bases). CDR1 is MNHEY and CDR2 is SVGAGI in the germline V gene. The CDR3 spans 14 residues. CDR3 loop: CASTRFRGYNEQSF. CDR3 coding DNA: TGCGCCAGCACCCGGTTCAGGGGCTACAATGAGCAGTCCTTC.

This clonotype has just a few counts. The chain is built from TRBV4-3 and TRBJ1-1; 10 positions match TRBD1. The CDR3 length is 15 residues. Germline V gene lookup returns CDR1 LGHNA and CDR2 YSLEER. Trimming removed 1 base from V and 5 bases from J; junction bases left unmatched: 4. CDR3 protein: CASSQGTGGVTEAFF. The CDR3 DNA reads TGCGCCAGCAGCCAAGGGACAGGGGGTGTTACTGAAGCTTTCTTT.

This clonotype was seen a handful of times. An end of the junction differs from the germline gene, which may be a read error. The J gene is TRBJ2-3, the V gene TRBV7-7, with 13 bases fitting TRBD2. This CDR3 has 16 amino acids. Germline CDR1 and CDR2: SSHAT and FNYEAQ (reference sequence). CDR3 in amino acids: CASSLGLAGVTDAQYF. The CDR3, as DNA: TGTGCTAGCAGCTTAGGACTAGCGGGAGTCACAGATGCGCAGTATTTT.

This clonotype has ten or more counts. The genes are TRBV7-6 and TRBJ1-5, with D unresolved. The CDR3 is made up of 13 amino acids. Germline lookup yields CDR1 SGHVS and CDR2 FNYEAQ. Deletions cut 4 bases from V and 4 bases from J, with 8 bases between. CDR3 residues: CASSSQSNQPQHF. The CDR3 DNA follows: TGTGCCAGCAGCTCACAGAGTAATCAGCCCCAGCATTTT.

The sample holds many counts of this clonotype. The chain links TRBV29-1 to TRBJ2-7, with 9 positions matching TRBD1. The CDR3 loop spans 13 amino acids. After removal of 4 bases from V and 6 bases from J, the junction contained 7 bases not matched to a gene. CDR1 SQVTM and CDR2 ANQGSEA come from the germline V gene. As DNA, the CDR3 is TGCAGCGTTGGGGGGGGACAGGGCCGCGAGCAGTACTTC. It specifies CSVGGGQGREQYF.

This clonotype was seen at least ten times. The genes are TRBV30 and TRBJ2-7; D not certain. Germline V gene data show CDR1 as GTSNPN and CDR2 as SVGIG (reference sequence). The CDR3 is 13 residues long. The V end lost 0 bases, the J end lost 3 bases, and 9 bases lay between the germline ends. Written as DNA, the CDR3 is TGTGCCTGGAGTGTATTTGGTGGCTACGAGCAGTACTTC. This translates into CAWSVFGGYEQYF.